Below, 5 T cell receptor beta chains from the same sample are listed, as sequenced in a study of T cell responses to AZD1222 COVID-19 vaccine. The table came from immunoSEQ multiplex PCR; TCRdb's copy has only in-frame clones and leaves some out. The profile shows roughly 100,000 clones, approximately 90% of them singletons. Sequenced material: peripheral blood, taken on day 0 of AZD1222 vaccination. Receptors were obtained from an adult in good health.

The chain combines TRBV6-1 with TRBJ1-3; 9 positions match TRBD1. The CDR3 covers 14 residues. CDR1 is MNHNS, CDR2 SASEGT, per germline. After removal of 5 bases from V and 14 bases from J, the junction contained 13 bases not matched to a gene. Written as DNA, the CDR3 is TGTGCCAGCAGTAACCAACCCCGGGACAGGGATTTATATTTT. This gives the protein CASSNQPRDRDLYF.

The chain carries TRBV6-5 and TRBJ2-1, with TRBD1 matching over 7 bases. Germline V gene data show CDR1 as MNHEY and CDR2 as SVGAGI. This CDR3 has 14 residues. V was pared by 6 bases and J by 1 base, with 3 bases of the junction left unmatched. The CDR3 nucleotides read TGTGCCAGCAGCTACAGGGGATCCTACAATGAGCAGTTCTTC. It yields the protein CASSYRGSYNEQFF.

The rearrangement joins TRBV14 to TRBJ1-1; D not certain. The V gene lost 2 bases and the J gene lost 0 bases, with 13 bases spanning the gap. CDR1 is SGHDN and CDR2 is FVKESK in the germline V gene. The CDR3 spans 16 residues. The CDR3 loop is CASSQSTGQMNTEAFF. CDR3 in DNA: TGTGCCAGCAGCCAAAGTACTGGTCAGATGAACACTGAAGCTTTCTTT.

This clone was counted a few times. V gene TRBV7-2 combines with J gene TRBJ2-5, with TRBD1 matching over 7 bases. The CDR3 contains 14 residues. After removal of 0 bases from V and 6 bases from J, the junction contained 4 bases not matched to a gene. From germline, CDR1 is SGHTA and CDR2 FQGNSA. CDR3 region: CASSLATGKKTQYF. DNA of the CDR3: TGTGCCAGCAGCTTAGCGACAGGGAAGAAGACCCAGTACTTC. Together with reference TRBV7-2 and TRBJ2-5, the CDR3 gives the full variable domain: GAGVSQSPSNKVTEKGKDVELRCDPISGHTALYWYRQSLGQGLEFLIYFQGNSAPDKSGLPSDRFSAERTGGSVSTLTIQRTQQEDSAVYLCASSLATGKKTQYFGPGTRLLVL.

The chain couples TRBV5-6 to TRBJ2-7; TRBD1 agrees at 9 bases. The CDR3 consists of 15 residues. Trimming at V came to 4 bases and at J to 3 bases, leaving 8 bases not matched to a gene. Germline CDR1 is SGHDT and CDR2 is YYEEEE. CDR3 nucleotides: TGTGCCAGCAGCCCCGCCGGACAGGGGCGCTACGAGCAGTACTTC. As protein: CASSPAGQGRYEQYF.